The next 16 T cell receptor beta chains were all read from a single sample in a study of lymphopenia after photon versus proton radiotherapy (dated by TCRdb to about 2019). Libraries were made using the immunoSEQ multiplex PCR assay. The table was pulled from immuneACCESS by TCRdb, which kept in-frame rearrangements only. Such tables lose some clones; where checked, under half of the loss comes from unresolved V genes, and the rest has no known cause. In this sample the table shows some 27,000 clones, over 75% of which occur a single time. The ten largest make up over 30% of the sample. The sample consisted of peripheral blood, taken from a patient treated with photon-based radiotherapy. These TCRs come from a man aged 45-65 years with gastric cancer.

The chain is built from TRBV19 and TRBJ1-3; no clear D. V shed 5 bases and J shed 0 bases, with 8 bases lying between them. The CDR3 extends over 14 amino acids. Germline CDR1 reads LNHDA; CDR2 reads SQIVND (reference sequence). CDR3 in amino acids: CASSRGSSGNTIYF. The DNA for the CDR3 is TGTGCCAGTAGTCGTGGTAGCTCTGGAAACACCATATATTTT.

For the CDR3, the DNA is TGTGCCAGTAGTCTAGGAGCGGGGGGGACAGATACGCAGTATTTT. Protein sequence: CASSLGAGGTDTQYF. The chain joins TRBV19 to TRBJ2-3, with 10 bases that match TRBD2. The CDR3 is 15 amino acids. V shed 5 bases and J 3 bases; nucleotides not matched to a gene: 5. In germline, CDR1 is LNHDA, CDR2 SQIVND (reference sequence). The full variable domain, rest sourced from reference TRBV19 and TRBJ2-3, is DGGITQSPKYLFRKEGQNVTLSCEQNLNHDAMYWYRQDPGQGLRLIYYSQIVNDFQKGDIAEGYSVSREKKESFPLTVTSAQKNPTAFYLCASSLGAGGTDTQYFGPGTRLTVL.

The gene calls are TRBV19 and TRBJ1-2; maybe TRBD1 (6 bases). V gave up 6 bases and J gave up 4 bases, with 15 bases separating them. Germline V gene sequence: CDR1 LNHDA, CDR2 SQIVND (reference sequence). This CDR3 spans 14 amino acids. The CDR3: CASSTLDRIYGYTF. The CDR3 bases are TGTGCCAGTAGCACCCTCGACAGGATCTATGGCTACACCTTC.

The CDR3 reads CASSLALSYEQYV. The CDR3 nucleotides read TGTGCCAGCAGCTTGGCCCTATCCTACGAGCAGTACGTC. V gene TRBV5-6 combines with J gene TRBJ2-7, with D hard to call. The ends were cut back, 0 bases at V and 1 base at J, with 5 bases in the middle. CDR3 length equals 13 residues. Germline lookup yields CDR1 SGHDT and CDR2 YYEEEE.

CDR3 region: CACMAGGPYNEQFF. Written as DNA, the CDR3 is TGTGCATGCATGGCGGGGGGGCCGTACAATGAGCAGTTCTTC. V gene TRBV30 combines with J gene TRBJ2-1, with TRBD2 matching 9 bases. Germline CDR1 is GTSNPN and CDR2 is SVGIG (reference sequence). This CDR3 has 14 residues.

The V gene is TRBV5-6, the J gene TRBJ1-2, with D perhaps matching TRBD1 (6 bases). The V gene's germline CDR1 is SGHDT and CDR2 YYEEEE. The CDR3 length is 12 residues. Trimming left V 3 bases short and J 5 bases short, with 8 bases between. The CDR3 DNA reads TGTGCCAGCAGCTCCGGACAGTATGGCTACACCTTC. Residues: CASSSGQYGYTF.

This chain uses TRBV5-8 with TRBJ1-1; D is possibly TRBD1 (6 bases). CDR1 is SGHTS and CDR2 is YDEGEE in the germline V gene. Deletions cut 0 bases from V and 1 base from J, with 7 bases between. The CDR3 is 14 residues long. The CDR3 nucleotides are TGTGCCAGCAGCTTGGGCAGGGGGAACACTGAAGCTTTCTTT. Translation: CASSLGRGNTEAFF.

Only one count was recorded for this clone. The chain links TRBV9 to TRBJ2-3; possibly TRBD1 for D (5 bases). V lost 1 base and J lost 5, with 5 bases in between. This CDR3 region has 12 residues. The germline gives CDR1 SGDLS, CDR2 YYNGEE. In nucleotides, the CDR3 is TGTGCCAGCAGCGTAAGGGGAGATACGCAGTATTTT. Translated: CASSVRGDTQYF.

This clone was picked up a small number of times. The chain has TRBV5-4 and TRBJ2-2; no reliable D call. CDR3 length equals 14 residues. Trimming removed 0 bases at V and 6 bases at J, with 9 bases between. Germline V gene data show CDR1 as SGHNT and CDR2 as YYREEE (reference sequence). The CDR3 sequence: CASSLALEPGELFF. As DNA, the CDR3 is TGTGCCAGCAGCTTGGCCCTTGAACCCGGGGAGCTGTTTTTT.

V gene TRBV4-1 combines with J gene TRBJ2-2; D tentatively fits TRBD1 or TRBD2 (5 bases each). V lost 2 bases and J lost 0, with 16 bases in between. Per the germline V gene, CDR1 is MGHRA and CDR2 is YSYEKL. The CDR3 extends over 18 amino acids. The CDR3 DNA reads as TGCGCCAGCAGCCAACGCGGTAACGGGACCGCGAACACCGGGGAGCTGTTTTTT. The encoded protein is CASSQRGNGTANTGELFF.

The gene calls are TRBV6-6 and TRBJ1-2; D call uncertain. Germline loops: CDR1 MNHNY, CDR2 SVGAGI (reference sequence). The CDR3 has 12 residues. Trimming pared 3 bases from V and 7 bases from J, leaving 9 bases between. CDR3 amino acids: CASSYVGGGYTF. The CDR3 coding sequence is TGTGCCAGCAGTTATGTGGGAGGTGGCTACACCTTC.

The V and J genes are TRBV2 and TRBJ1-2, with 7 bases fitting TRBD1. The V gene's germline CDR1 is SNHLY and CDR2 FYNNEI. The CDR3 sequence is 13 residues long. Trimming removed 7 bases from V and 7 bases from J; junction bases left unmatched: 9. Here the CDR3 reads CASNVDRDRGYTF. As DNA, the CDR3 is TGTGCCAGCAACGTTGACAGGGATCGTGGCTACACCTTC.

The chain employs TRBV7-2 and TRBJ1-2; D gene unclear. The V and J ends lost 1 base and 4 bases respectively, with 7 bases between them. Germline V CDR1 and CDR2: SGHTA, FQGNSA. The CDR3 runs 13 residues. The CDR3 nucleotides are TGTGCCAGCAGCTTAGGATTGTTCTATGGCTACACCTTC. Translating gives CASSLGLFYGYTF.

This clone is judged medium-sized. The rearrangement links TRBV27 to TRBJ1-6; D not resolved. The V end lost 8 bases, the J end lost 7 bases, and 9 bases lay between the germline ends. Germline assignment: CDR1 MNHEY and CDR2 SMNVEV (reference sequence). This CDR3 has 12 amino acids. The CDR3 DNA is TGTGCCAGCTCCCGAGGGAATTCACCCCTCCACTTT. Encoded protein: CASSRGNSPLHF.

The rearrangement uses TRBV10-3 and TRBJ2-6, with a possible D match to TRBD1 (5 bases). The V end lost 3 bases, the J end lost 0 bases, and 12 bases lay between the germline ends. Germline V gene lookup returns CDR1 ENHRY and CDR2 SYGVKD. The CDR3 has 17 residues. The CDR3 sequence is CAISDPTGYSGANVLTF. CDR3 DNA: TGTGCCATCAGTGACCCAACAGGCTACTCTGGGGCCAACGTCCTGACTTTC.

The rearrangement uses TRBV5-1 and TRBJ2-2; tentative D call: TRBD2 (7 bases). This CDR3 has 15 amino acids. Trimming stripped 4 bases from V and 6 bases from J, with 16 bases between. Germline CDR1 SGHRS, CDR2 YFSETQ. DNA of the CDR3: TGCGCCAGCAGCAGGAGGGGGGGACCCCCCGGGGAGCTGTTTTTT. The encoded protein is CASSRRGGPPGELFF.